The 31 T cell receptor beta chains reported below all come from one sample, sequenced in a study of cytomegalovirus exposure and HLA in healthy donors. Primers for the PCR totalled 60 Vbeta and 13 Jbeta. Data came from immunoSEQ multiplex PCR; TCRdb stores just in-frame clones and leaves some out. The sample holds 55,000 to 80,000 clones, roughly 75% seen once. The material sequenced was PBMCs. The source is a man in his sixties in good health and CMV-seropositive.

The chain recombines TRBV9 with TRBJ2-5; 8 bases fit TRBD2. CDR1 and CDR2 (germline): SGDLS, YYNGEE. The CDR3 extends over 17 amino acids. J gave up 2 bases and V 0 bases, and 9 bases lay outside the gene matches. The DNA for the CDR3 is TGTGCCAGCAGCGTAGCTGGAAGCGGGGGAGCTCAAGAGACCCAGTACTTC. It translates to CASSVAGSGGAQETQYF.

V gene TRBV7-9 combines with J gene TRBJ2-3; TRBD2 agrees at 13 bases. The CDR3 is 18 residues long. After removal of 5 bases from V and 10 bases from J, the junction contained 18 bases not matched to a gene. CDR1 is SEHNR and CDR2 is FQNEAQ in the germline V gene (reference sequence). In DNA form, the CDR3 reads TGTGCCAGCAGCCTACGCCCCGGCGGACTAGCGGGAGTGGGTGCGCAGTATTTT. Encoded protein: CASSLRPGGLAGVGAQYF.

The chain carries TRBV4-2 and TRBJ1-3; TRBD1 is a possible D gene (5 bases). The V gene's germline CDR1 is LGHNA and CDR2 YNFKEQ. This CDR3 contains 14 residues. V was trimmed by 4 bases and J by 2 bases, leaving 9 bases between them. The CDR3 DNA sequence: TGTGCCAGCAGCCCCGGGACTACTGGAAACACCATATATTTT. This translates into CASSPGTTGNTIYF.

The chain carries TRBV27 and TRBJ1-6, with 11 positions matching TRBD1. V lost 4 bases to trimming and J lost 7 bases; unmatched junction nucleotides: 3. Germline CDR1 is MNHEY and CDR2 is SMNVEV (reference sequence). The CDR3 is 15 residues long. The DNA for the CDR3 is TGTGCCAGCAGTTCGGGACAGGGGGTGAATTCACCCCTCCACTTT. Its protein product is CASSSGQGVNSPLHF.

The chain uses TRBV5-1 and TRBJ2-1; D may be TRBD1 (6 bases). Trimming took 4 bases from V and 5 from J, leaving 10 bases between them. The germline CDR1 and CDR2 sequences are SGHRS and YFSETQ. The CDR3 totals 13 residues. This CDR3 is CASSRGQNNEQFF. CDR3 DNA sequence: TGCGCCAGCAGCCGCGGACAGAACAATGAGCAGTTCTTC.

The chain links TRBV5-1 to TRBJ2-4, with a possible D match to TRBD2 (5 bases). Germline values: CDR1 SGHRS, CDR2 YFSETQ. This CDR3 is built from 13 residues. V was pared by 4 bases and J by 5 bases, with 10 bases between. The CDR3 reads CASSPEGENIQYF. DNA for the CDR3: TGCGCCAGCAGCCCCGAGGGCGAAAACATTCAGTACTTC.

This clone was found a few times. The chain carries TRBV13 and TRBJ1-1; D uncertain. The CDR3 is 11 residues long. The germline CDR1 and CDR2 sequences are PRHDT and FYEKMQ (reference sequence). V dropped 6 bases and J dropped 8 bases, with 10 bases sitting between them. The CDR3 DNA reads as TGTGCCAGCAGTGAATTGGAGGAAGCTTTCTTT. The encoded protein is CASSELEEAFF. The variable domain in full, with the rest retrieved from reference TRBV13 and TRBJ1-1, is AAGVIQSPRHLIKEKRETATLKCYPIPRHDTVYWYQQGPGQDPQFLISFYEKMQSDKGSIPDRFSAQQFSDYHSELNMSSLELGDSALYFCASSELEEAFFGQGTRLTVV.

The V gene is TRBV27, the J gene TRBJ2-1; tentatively, D is TRBD2 (5 bases). The CDR3 totals 16 residues. The V end was cut by 4 bases, the J end by 4 bases, with 17 bases between. Looked up from germline, CDR1 is MNHEY and CDR2 is SMNVEV (reference sequence). CDR3 loop: CASSSRTGRGYNEQFF. DNA for the CDR3: TGTGCCAGCAGTTCCCGGACTGGGAGAGGTTACAATGAGCAGTTCTTC.

V usage is TRBV18 and J usage is TRBJ1-6; tentatively, D is TRBD1 (5 bases). This CDR3 spans 15 amino acids. Looked up from germline, CDR1 is KGHSH and CDR2 is LQKENI. Trimming stripped 6 bases from V and 4 bases from J, with 13 bases between. CDR3 sequence (DNA): TGTGCCAGCTCCCCTCCGGGACTTTATAATTCACCCCTCCACTTT. This codes for CASSPPGLYNSPLHF. The complete variable domain, with remaining parts taken from reference TRBV18 and TRBJ1-6, reads NAGVMQNPRHLVRRRGQEARLRCSPMKGHSHVYWYRQLPEEGLKFMVYLQKENIIDESGMPKERFSAEFPKEGPSILRIQQVVRGDSAAYFCASSPPGLYNSPLHFGNGTRLTVT.

The chain employs TRBV6-1 and TRBJ2-4; D is unresolved. This CDR3 has 16 residues. The germline V gene has CDR1 MNHNS and CDR2 SASEGT. V dropped 1 base and J dropped 8 bases, with 18 bases sitting between them. CDR3 sequence (DNA): TGTGCCAGCAGTGAAGGGGTCCTCCTAGAGAGAGACATTCAGTACTTC. Its translation: CASSEGVLLERDIQYF.

J is TRBJ1-1 and V is TRBV11-3; TRBD1 aligns across 7 bases. J lost 7 bases, V lost 5 bases, and 10 bases had no gene match. Germline V gene lookup returns CDR1 SGHNT and CDR2 YENEEA. The CDR3 runs to 14 residues. The CDR3 DNA reads TGTGCCAGCAGCACAACCGACAGGGAGGTTGAAGCTTTCTTT. Residues: CASSTTDREVEAFF.

V gene TRBV6-1 combines with J gene TRBJ1-1; possibly TRBD1 for D (6 bases). Trimming removed 0 bases at V and 4 bases at J, with 9 bases between. In germline, CDR1 is MNHNS, CDR2 SASEGT. There are 14 residues in the CDR3. The CDR3 DNA follows: TGTGCCAGCAGTGAAGCGTGGACAGCCACTGAAGCTTTCTTT. It specifies CASSEAWTATEAFF.

The chain combines TRBV19 with TRBJ1-2, with a tentative D call TRBD1 (5 bases). The CDR3 contains 13 residues. The germline V gene has CDR1 LNHDA and CDR2 SQIVND (reference sequence). V was shortened by 6 bases and J by 2 bases, with 10 bases between the two germline ends. The CDR3 protein is CASSPGGNYGYTF. CDR3 DNA sequence: TGTGCCAGTAGCCCTGGGGGGAACTATGGCTACACCTTC. The complete variable domain, with remaining parts taken from reference TRBV19 and TRBJ1-2, reads DGGITQSPKYLFRKEGQNVTLSCEQNLNHDAMYWYRQDPGQGLRLIYYSQIVNDFQKGDIAEGYSVSREKKESFPLTVTSAQKNPTAFYLCASSPGGNYGYTFGSGTRLTVV.

To note about this clone: In the same sample, other DNA sequences code for this CDR3. The chain combines TRBV5-1 with TRBJ2-7, with TRBD2 identical over 7 bases. Germline V gene lookup returns CDR1 SGHRS and CDR2 YFSETQ. The CDR3 spans 12 residues. V shed 2 bases, J shed 4 bases, and the junction held 0 bases outside the gene matches. The CDR3 DNA reads as TGCGCCAGCAGCTTTAGCGGGTACGAGCAGTACTTC. As protein: CASSFSGYEQYF.

V gene TRBV29-1 combines with J gene TRBJ1-2; D is uncertain. Trimming stripped 4 bases from V and 8 bases from J, with 11 bases between. Germline CDR1 and CDR2: SQVTM and ANQGSEA. The CDR3 is 11 amino acids. In nucleotides, the CDR3 is TGCAGCGTTGGGTCAGTCAAAGGCTACACCTTC. Protein product: CSVGSVKGYTF.

The chain combines TRBV6-1 with TRBJ2-7, with 14 bases fitting TRBD2. The CDR3 loop spans 15 amino acids. The J segment lost 9 bases and the V segment lost 2 bases, leaving 6 bases of the junction unmatched. Per the germline V gene, CDR1 is MNHNS and CDR2 is SASEGT. As DNA, the CDR3 is TGTGCCAGCAGTGAAACGGGACTAGCGGGAGTCGGGCAGTACTTC. Protein: CASSETGLAGVGQYF.

This clone was counted between two and nine times. The chain has TRBV5-1 and TRBJ2-7, with D possibly TRBD1 on 6 matching bases. Trimming cost V 4 bases and J 2 bases, with 13 bases left between them. CDR1 is SGHRS, CDR2 YFSETQ, per germline. The CDR3 spans 14 residues. CDR3 loop: CASSRQAPAYEQYF. Written as DNA, the CDR3 is TGCGCCAGCAGCCGACAGGCCCCCGCCTACGAGCAGTACTTC.

The rearrangement joins TRBV5-1 to TRBJ1-1, with D hard to call. Germline CDR1 is SGHRS and CDR2 is YFSETQ. This CDR3 spans 14 amino acids. V lost 3 bases and J 4 bases, leaving 13 bases between the germline ends. CDR3 protein: CASSSARGSTEAFF. CDR3 DNA: TGCGCCAGCAGCTCGGCAAGAGGGAGCACTGAAGCTTTCTTT.

This chain uses TRBV5-6 with TRBJ1-1, with 9 bases fitting TRBD1. V lost 4 bases to trimming and J lost 0 bases; unmatched junction nucleotides: 7. Germline CDR1 and CDR2: SGHDT and YYEEEE. The CDR3 runs 16 residues. CDR3 loop: CASSHTGTGMNTEAFF. Written as DNA, the CDR3 is TGTGCCAGCAGCCATACCGGGACAGGGATGAACACTGAAGCTTTCTTT.

In DNA form, the CDR3 reads TGTGCCACCAGCAGAGATCCCGGACAGGGGGGACGGAACACCGGGGAGCTGTTTTTT. Encoded protein: CATSRDPGQGGRNTGELFF. The rearrangement joins TRBV15 to TRBJ2-2; 10 bases agree with TRBD1. The CDR3 totals 19 residues. Losses at the gene ends were 0 bases for V and 1 base for J; bases not matched to a gene: 8. The germline V gene has CDR1 LNHNV and CDR2 YYDKDF (reference sequence).

The chain is built from TRBV11-2 and TRBJ1-2; no reliable D call. Germline CDR1 SGHAT, CDR2 FQNNGV. The CDR3 covers 14 residues. The V end was cut by 5 bases, the J end by 12 bases, with 22 bases between. CDR3 nucleotide sequence: TGTGCCAGCAGCCCGCCACTCCTCTTAGCGGGCCACACCTTC. Its protein product is CASSPPLLLAGHTF.

The rearrangement joins TRBV11-2 to TRBJ2-7, with D tentatively TRBD2 (5 bases). V gave up 5 bases and J gave up 6 bases, with 23 bases separating them. Germline V CDR1 and CDR2: SGHAT, FQNNGV. The CDR3 spans 16 residues. CDR3 sequence reads: CASSEYWEEARGEQYF. As DNA, the CDR3 is TGTGCCAGCAGCGAGTATTGGGAAGAGGCCCGGGGCGAGCAGTACTTC.

This chain uses TRBV13 with TRBJ2-4; 13 nucleotides align to TRBD2. Germline CDR1 PRHDT, CDR2 FYEKMQ (reference sequence). The CDR3 extends over 15 amino acids. V lost 5 bases to trimming and J lost 6 bases; unmatched junction nucleotides: 4. CDR3 bases: TGTGCCAGCAGCCTACTAGCGGGAGGGGGAAACATTCAGTACTTC. Amino acids: CASSLLAGGGNIQYF. Filled out from reference TRBV13 and TRBJ2-4, the complete variable domain reads AAGVIQSPRHLIKEKRETATLKCYPIPRHDTVYWYQQGPGQDPQFLISFYEKMQSDKGSIPDRFSAQQFSDYHSELNMSSLELGDSALYFCASSLLAGGGNIQYFGAGTRLSVL.

This clone was detected a few times. This chain links TRBV7-8 with TRBJ2-1; tentative D call: TRBD2 (7 bases). The CDR3 extends over 17 amino acids. The ends were cut back, 6 bases at V and 0 bases at J, with 18 bases in the middle. Germline V gene data show CDR1 as SGHVS and CDR2 as FQNEAQ. CDR3 region: CASRANRVAGSYNEQFF. CDR3 nucleotide sequence: TGTGCCAGCAGGGCTAACAGGGTAGCGGGCTCCTACAATGAGCAGTTCTTC.

Only one count was recorded for this clone. The chain couples TRBV6-5 to TRBJ1-4, with D tentatively TRBD1 (6 bases). From germline, CDR1 is MNHEY and CDR2 SVGAGI. The CDR3 contains 15 residues. The V end lost 7 bases, the J end lost 8 bases, and 20 bases lay between the germline ends. CDR3 nucleotides: TGTGCCAGCAAGGAACAGGGCTCAATTTCGGAAAAACTGTTTTTT. Translation: CASKEQGSISEKLFF.

The V and J genes are TRBV4-1 and TRBJ2-5; a weak D match, TRBD2 (6 bases). Germline V gives CDR1 MGHRA, CDR2 YSYEKL. The V end lost 0 bases, the J end lost 4 bases, and 12 bases lay between the germline ends. The CDR3 covers 15 residues. The CDR3 DNA sequence: TGCGCCAGCAGCCAAGATGCCTACGGGGGAGAGACCCAGTACTTC. Translating it yields CASSQDAYGGETQYF.

This clone was seen only a few times. The chain joins TRBV6-1 to TRBJ1-1; 7 bases match TRBD1. The germline CDR1 and CDR2 sequences are MNHNS and SASEGT. The V segment lost 1 base and the J segment 0 bases; nucleotides outside the gene matches: 8. The CDR3 consists of 17 residues. Here the CDR3 reads CASSEGQGIGMNTEAFF. As DNA, the CDR3 is TGTGCCAGCAGTGAAGGACAGGGTATAGGAATGAACACTGAAGCTTTCTTT.

This chain connects TRBV5-1 to TRBJ1-1; a possible D gene is TRBD1 (6 bases). V dropped 4 bases and J dropped 1 base, with 23 bases sitting between them. Germline assignment: CDR1 SGHRS and CDR2 YFSETQ. CDR3 length: 18 amino acids. In DNA form, the CDR3 reads TGCGCCAGCAGCCGTGGCGGGGGCACCTTATCGGGGAACACTGAAGCTTTCTTT. The encoded protein is CASSRGGGTLSGNTEAFF.

This chain links TRBV28 with TRBJ1-5; D possibly corresponds to TRBD1 (6 bases). V dropped 5 bases and J dropped 2 bases, with 13 bases sitting between them. CDR3 length: 15 residues. The germline gives CDR1 MDHEN, CDR2 SYDVKM. The CDR3 loop is CASSPQGFGNQPQHF. CDR3 DNA sequence: TGTGCCAGCAGTCCACAGGGATTTGGCAATCAGCCCCAGCATTTT.

This sequence joins TRBV6-1 and TRBJ1-2; 7 bases map to TRBD1. Trimming took 5 bases from V and 8 from J; bases not matched to a gene: 8. The CDR3 extends over 13 amino acids. The germline CDR1 and CDR2 sequences are MNHNS and SASEGT. The CDR3 is CASSKFTGEGYTF. The CDR3 nucleotides are TGTGCCAGCAGTAAATTTACAGGGGAAGGCTACACCTTC.

The chain joins TRBV29-1 to TRBJ1-2; D gene ambiguous. V dropped 0 bases and J dropped 2 bases, with 16 bases sitting between them. This CDR3 is built from 16 residues. The germline gives CDR1 SQVTM, CDR2 ANQGSEA. This chain's CDR3 is CSVEDRTRPGNYGYTF. The CDR3 DNA reads TGCAGCGTTGAAGATCGAACACGACCCGGGAACTATGGCTACACCTTC.